The clone carrying this T cell receptor beta chain was seen a few times. The sample is drawn from a study of T-cell memory formation after mild COVID-19. V lost 2 bases, J lost 2 bases, and 13 bases lay in between. Germline lookup yields CDR1 SGHDN and CDR2 FVKESK. The CDR3 length is 16 residues. From 5'RACE with constant-segment primers came TCR alpha and TCR beta cDNA libraries that carried sample barcodes and UMIs. Each CDR3 protein gets one entry after TCRdb re-called the 5' RACE reads with MiXCR. The sample carries a few hundred thousand distinct CDR3 sequences, around 15% recorded once. The TCR sequence derives from a man between 18 and 29 years old who had mild COVID-19 (a few samples of this study predate the infection). Cell type and time point are not known. J is TRBJ2-1 and V is TRBV14, with TRBD2 as a possible D gene (6 bases). Sequences were obtained from PBMCs or a T cell subset sorted from them (not recorded which). CDR3 coding DNA: TGTGCCAGCAGCCAAAGTCCCGGGGGAACCTACAATGAGCAGTTCTTC. It encodes CASSQSPGGTYNEQFF.